This TCR beta chain was observed in a study of T cell repertoires in cytomegalovirus infection. This clonotype has at least ten counts. TCRdb ran MiXCR on the reads and lists one entry per CDR3 protein. The sample includes 400,000 or so distinct CDR3 sequences, about a third seen only once; the top ten take about an eighth. Trimming cost V 6 bases and J 0 bases, with 21 bases left between them. The CDR3 runs 18 residues. Germline V gives CDR1 MNHNS, CDR2 SASEGT. This TCR came from a human donor in good health (CMV status not recorded). Some clones in this sample may be carry-over from other donors' samples. The chain employs TRBV6-1 and TRBJ2-1; a possible D gene is TRBD1 (5 bases). The sequenced material came from PBMCs. This chain's CDR3 is CASRKGVAGRPSYNEQFF. CDR3 bases: TGTGCCAGCAGAAAAGGAGTGGCAGGGCGCCCCTCCTACAATGAGCAGTTCTTC.